This TCR beta chain was retrieved from a study of control samples from healthy donors and cancer patients. Repertoires were generated with immunoSEQ multiplex PCR, while TCRdb's copy carries only in-frame clones and drops some. The sample has about 190,000 clones; roughly nine tenths are singletons. Sequenced input: blood. The sequence derives from a man aged 25 to 45 in good health.

The CDR3 DNA sequence: TGTGCCAGTAGTATAGTCCTTGCACCCGAAGCTTTCTTT. Its protein is CASSIVLAPEAFF. The chain carries TRBV19 and TRBJ1-1; the D is unclear. Germline-derived CDR1 and CDR2 are LNHDA and SQIVND (reference sequence). This CDR3 contains 13 residues. V gave up 1 base and J gave up 8 bases, with 11 bases separating them.